These 30 T cell receptor beta chains were all obtained from the same sample, sequenced in a study of shared clonotypes between healthy human individuals. The data were produced by immunoSEQ multiplex PCR, yet TCRdb's version contains in-frame clones alone and is incomplete. The repertoire includes 2 million to 2.5 million clones, approximately 95% of them detected once, and approximately 0.4% sits in the top ten. Sequencing used naive CD4+ T cells from PBMCs. Subset denoted: CD45RA+ positively selected. The source of these receptors is a man between 18 and 35 years old in good health. Some clones in this sample may be carry-over from other donors' samples.

The chain couples TRBV7-9 to TRBJ2-5; D remains ambiguous. The CDR3 is made up of 13 amino acids. V lost 1 base and J 2 bases, leaving 5 bases between the germline ends. Germline lookup yields CDR1 SEHNR and CDR2 FQNEAQ (reference sequence). The CDR3: CASSLVGQETQYF. The CDR3 DNA sequence: TGTGCCAGCAGCTTAGTAGGTCAAGAGACCCAGTACTTC.

CDR3 sequence: CASSFGPGVNTEAFF. CDR3 nucleotides: TGTGCCAGCAGCTTCGGTCCAGGGGTGAACACTGAAGCTTTCTTT. The chain combines TRBV5-8 with TRBJ1-1; weak D call: TRBD1 (6 bases). From germline, CDR1 is SGHTS and CDR2 YDEGEE. This CDR3 spans 15 amino acids. The V and J ends lost 2 bases and 0 bases respectively, with 11 bases between them.

This CDR3 reads CASSIFARDRGTSYGYTF. The CDR3 coding sequence is TGTGCCAGTAGTATCTTCGCCCGGGACAGGGGTACTAGCTATGGCTACACCTTC. This chain links TRBV19 with TRBJ1-2; 10 bases align to TRBD1. The junction had 14 bases not matched to a gene; V was cut back by 3 bases and J by 4 bases. The CDR3 spans 18 residues. Germline lookup yields CDR1 LNHDA and CDR2 SQIVND (reference sequence).

The gene calls are TRBV28 and TRBJ1-5; a possible D gene is TRBD1 (5 bases). This CDR3 is built from 12 residues. Trimming took 10 bases from V and 8 from J, leaving 15 bases between them. Germline V lookup: CDR1 MDHEN, CDR2 SYDVKM. CDR3: CAIQRGEKPQHF. CDR3 coding DNA: TGTGCCATCCAGAGGGGAGAAAAGCCCCAGCATTTT. The full variable domain, completed using reference TRBV28 and TRBJ1-5, is DVKVTQSSRYLVKRTGEKVFLECVQDMDHENMFWYRQDPGLGLRLIYFSYDVKMKEKGDIPEGYSVSREKKERFSLILESASTNQTSMYLCAIQRGEKPQHFGDGTRLSIL.

The chain recombines TRBV7-6 with TRBJ2-3; 7 nucleotides match TRBD1. CDR1 and CDR2 (germline): SGHVS, FNYEAQ. The junction had 7 bases not matched to a gene; V was cut back by 4 bases and J by 3 bases. The CDR3 is made up of 15 amino acids. The CDR3 DNA reads as TGTGCCAGCAGCTCGACAGGGCCCCCGACAGATACGCAGTATTTT. It codes for CASSSTGPPTDTQYF.

This chain joins TRBV29-1 and TRBJ2-7, with 9 nucleotides matching TRBD1. CDR1 is SQVTM, CDR2 ANQGSEA, per germline. Trimming took 6 bases from V and 0 from J; bases not matched to a gene: 9. The CDR3 is 15 residues long. CDR3 residues: CSVGSGTGSSYEQYF. For the CDR3, the DNA is TGCAGCGTCGGTTCCGGGACAGGGAGCTCCTACGAGCAGTACTTC.

This chain uses TRBV6-5 with TRBJ1-2; TRBD1 matches at 8 bases. Trimming took 6 bases from V and 9 from J; bases not matched to a gene: 15. The CDR3 spans 15 residues. Germline assignment: CDR1 MNHEY and CDR2 SVGAGI. The CDR3 sequence: CASSYPGQGVESYTF. CDR3 DNA sequence: TGTGCCAGCAGCTATCCTGGACAGGGAGTCGAAAGCTACACCTTC.

The chain couples TRBV7-2 to TRBJ2-5, with TRBD2 matching over 8 bases. Trimming at V came to 5 bases and at J to 4 bases, leaving 6 bases not matched to a gene. The length of the CDR3 is 14 residues. Germline values: CDR1 SGHTA, CDR2 FQGNSA. The CDR3 sequence is CASSKGTRGETQYF. DNA for the CDR3: TGTGCCAGCAGCAAAGGGACTAGAGGAGAGACCCAGTACTTC.

This clone appeared a single time. The V gene is TRBV5-1, the J gene TRBJ2-2; no firm D call. The CDR3 consists of 13 residues. The germline V gene encodes CDR1 SGHRS and CDR2 YFSETQ. V lost 0 bases and J lost 6, with 6 bases in between. In nucleotides, the CDR3 is TGCGCCAGCAGCTTGGCCCACGCCGGGGAGCTGTTTTTT. Amino acids: CASSLAHAGELFF.

This clone came up once. The chain joins TRBV5-8 to TRBJ2-3, with a possible D match to TRBD1 (6 bases). With 6 bases removed from V and 3 bases from J, the gap between germline ends came to 17 bases. Germline CDR1 and CDR2: SGHTS and YDEGEE. The CDR3 totals 15 residues. The CDR3 spells CASNPTGIRTDTQYF. DNA for the CDR3: TGTGCCAGCAACCCTACAGGGATACGGACAGATACGCAGTATTTT.

The V call is TRBV6-5, the J call TRBJ2-7; TRBD2 is a possible D gene (6 bases). The germline CDR1 and CDR2 sequences are MNHEY and SVGAGI. V gave up 6 bases and J gave up 6 bases, with 18 bases separating them. The CDR3 loop spans 14 amino acids. The CDR3 is CASSPSKLGGEQYF. As DNA, the CDR3 is TGTGCCAGCAGCCCCTCTAAGCTCGGGGGCGAGCAGTACTTC.

The V and J genes are TRBV11-2 and TRBJ1-3, with a weak D call TRBD1 (6 bases). V dropped 7 bases and J dropped 5 bases, with 15 bases sitting between them. This CDR3 is 14 amino acids long. CDR1 is SGHAT, CDR2 FQNNGV, per germline. The CDR3 sequence: CASTSLTGRNTIYF. For the CDR3, the DNA is TGTGCCAGCACTTCCTTGACAGGAAGAAACACCATATATTTT.

V usage is TRBV5-1 and J usage is TRBJ2-7; D perhaps matches TRBD1 (5 bases). The germline V gene has CDR1 SGHRS and CDR2 YFSETQ. V was pared by 1 base and J by 2 bases, with 16 bases between. The CDR3 has 16 amino acids. CDR3 sequence reads: CASSLQAGLSPYEQYF. The CDR3 coding sequence is TGCGCCAGCAGCTTGCAGGCAGGGTTGTCCCCCTACGAGCAGTACTTC.

This clone was seen more than once but under ten times. The sample has other DNA sequences that encode this CDR3 too. V gene TRBV2 combines with J gene TRBJ2-3; no clear D gene. The CDR3 is 12 residues long. Germline V gene data show CDR1 as SNHLY and CDR2 as FYNNEI. V was cut by 1 base and J by 2 bases, with 1 base left in between. The DNA for the CDR3 is TGTGCCAGCAGTGAAGACACAGATACGCAGTATTTT. This gives the protein CASSEDTDTQYF.

This clone was picked up one time. This chain uses TRBV6-5 with TRBJ2-7, with 8 positions matching TRBD1. Per the germline V gene, CDR1 is MNHEY and CDR2 is SVGAGI. V lost 6 bases and J lost 3; bases outside the gene matches: 10. CDR3 length: 15 residues. In nucleotides, the CDR3 is TGTGCCAGCAGGCCCCGGACAGGGAGGTTCTACGAGCAGTACTTC. This translates into CASRPRTGRFYEQYF.

The V call is TRBV7-8, the J call TRBJ1-2; 7 nucleotides line up with TRBD1. The length of the CDR3 is 14 residues. CDR1 is SGHVS and CDR2 is FQNEAQ in the germline V gene. After removal of 3 bases from V and 4 bases from J, the junction contained 5 bases not matched to a gene. The CDR3 reads CASSFRDRLYGYTF. The CDR3 DNA reads as TGTGCCAGCAGCTTCCGGGACAGACTCTATGGCTACACCTTC.

The rearrangement links TRBV6-4 to TRBJ2-7, with 8 nucleotides matching TRBD2. The ends lost 2 bases at V and 0 bases at J; junction bases unmatched: 9. Germline assignment: CDR1 MRHNA and CDR2 SNTAGT. There are 17 residues in the CDR3. The CDR3 spells CASSDPEGGGSSYEQYF. As DNA, the CDR3 is TGTGCCAGCAGTGACCCGGAGGGCGGGGGGAGCTCCTACGAGCAGTACTTC.

The rearrangement links TRBV30 to TRBJ2-5; 9 bases map to TRBD2. Gene TRBJ2-7 matches the end of the DNA better, so the J call may be wrong. Per the germline V gene, CDR1 is GTSNPN and CDR2 is SVGIG (reference sequence). The CDR3 extends over 14 amino acids. CDR3 in amino acids: CAWSVPSGTHEQYF. The CDR3 nucleotides are TGTGCCTGGAGTGTACCTAGCGGGACCCACGAGCAGTACTTC.

The chain is built from TRBV9 and TRBJ2-3; maybe TRBD2 (5 bases). Trimming took 0 bases from V and 9 from J, leaving 17 bases between them. CDR1 is SGDLS, CDR2 YYNGEE, per germline. CDR3 size: 15 residues. The CDR3 protein is CASSVEPRVMQTQYF. The CDR3 nucleotides are TGTGCCAGCAGCGTAGAGCCGAGGGTGATGCAAACGCAGTATTTT.

The V and J genes are TRBV25-1 and TRBJ1-4; the D is unclear. Germline values: CDR1 MGHDK, CDR2 SYGVNS. V lost 6 bases and J lost 4, with 15 bases in between. This CDR3 comprises 15 residues. CDR3 bases: TGTGCCAGCAGCGTGCAGAGTGCTGGTAATGAAAAACTGTTTTTT. Translation: CASSVQSAGNEKLFF.

About this clone itself: The sample contains more than one DNA sequence encoding this CDR3. The CDR3: CASSLVPNTEAFF. CDR3 DNA: TGTGCCAGCAGCTTGGTTCCGAACACTGAAGCTTTCTTT. This rearrangement joins TRBV11-2 to TRBJ1-1; D call uncertain. Germline loops: CDR1 SGHAT, CDR2 FQNNGV. This CDR3 comprises 13 residues. V was cut by 3 bases and J by 1 base, with 6 bases left in between.

Here the CDR3 DNA reads TGTGCCAGTAGAGACGGATCTGCAACTAATGAAAAACTGTTTTTT. Translating it yields CASRDGSATNEKLFF. This chain links TRBV19 with TRBJ1-4; no reliable D call. The germline V and J ends were trimmed by 6 bases and 0 bases, with 11 bases remaining between them. Germline CDR1 LNHDA, CDR2 SQIVND (reference sequence). The CDR3 has 15 residues.

The rearrangement joins TRBV9 to TRBJ1-6; D gene unclear. V lost 4 bases to trimming and J lost 7 bases, with 6 bases between them. The CDR3 extends over 12 amino acids. Germline CDR1 reads SGDLS; CDR2 reads YYNGEE. This CDR3 is CASSTGNSPLHF. The DNA for the CDR3 is TGTGCCAGCAGCACGGGGAATTCACCCCTCCACTTT.

The chain links TRBV28 to TRBJ1-2; D is uncertain. V was pared by 2 bases and J by 6 bases, with 10 bases between. The CDR3 loop spans 13 amino acids. The V gene's germline CDR1 is MDHEN and CDR2 SYDVKM. The CDR3 loop is CASSLSEQNGYTF. The CDR3 DNA reads TGTGCCAGCAGTTTAAGCGAGCAGAATGGCTACACCTTC.

V gene TRBV28 combines with J gene TRBJ2-5; the match to TRBD2 covers 8 bases. Germline V CDR1 and CDR2: MDHEN, SYDVKM. The CDR3 is made up of 15 amino acids. With V trimmed by 6 bases and J by 5 bases, 11 bases remained unmatched. CDR3: CASSLPGGGLETQYF. The CDR3 DNA reads as TGTGCCAGCAGCCTCCCCGGGGGGGGGTTGGAGACCCAGTACTTC.

The CDR3 reads CASSLLGPAPREMNTEAFF. The CDR3 DNA follows: TGTGCCAGCAGCTTACTAGGGCCAGCCCCCAGGGAAATGAACACTGAAGCTTTCTTT. The rearrangement joins TRBV7-2 to TRBJ1-1, with a weak D call TRBD1 (5 bases). V shed 2 bases and J shed 0 bases, with 22 bases lying between them. Germline CDR1 and CDR2: SGHTA and FQGNSA. The CDR3 sequence is 19 residues long.

V gene TRBV7-9 combines with J gene TRBJ2-3; 9 positions match TRBD1. This CDR3 has 13 amino acids. The V and J ends lost 0 bases and 11 bases, in that order; junction bases with no gene match: 3. Germline V gene sequence: CDR1 SEHNR, CDR2 FQNEAQ (reference sequence). The CDR3 loop is CASSLAGQGGQYF. The CDR3 region has the DNA TGTGCCAGCAGCTTAGCGGGACAGGGAGGGCAGTATTTT.

This clone was found a few times. The rearrangement links TRBV29-1 to TRBJ2-7, with D perhaps matching TRBD2 (5 bases). CDR1 is SQVTM, CDR2 ANQGSEA, per germline. The CDR3 runs to 15 residues. V was pared by 2 bases and J by 3 bases, with 17 bases between. This CDR3 is CSVEWPPGDFYEQYF. CDR3 DNA: TGCAGCGTTGAATGGCCACCCGGGGATTTCTACGAGCAGTACTTC.

This chain connects TRBV7-3 to TRBJ2-3; 10 bases line up with TRBD2. Unmatched junction bases numbered 17, after V lost 6 bases and J lost 2 bases. This CDR3 spans 19 amino acids. Germline loops: CDR1 SGHTA, CDR2 FQGTGA. CDR3 sequence reads: CASSLGGLAGAAHTDTQYF. As DNA, the CDR3 is TGTGCCAGCAGTTTAGGCGGGCTAGCGGGAGCGGCACACACAGATACGCAGTATTTT.

The rearrangement joins TRBV14 to TRBJ2-3; 12 positions match TRBD2. This CDR3 contains 15 residues. Germline CDR1 SGHDN, CDR2 FVKESK. With 3 bases clipped from V and 6 bases from J, the junction kept 4 bases outside the gene matches. The chain's CDR3 is CASSQTSGRTDTQYF. The CDR3 DNA reads as TGTGCCAGCAGCCAGACTAGCGGGAGAACGGATACGCAGTATTTT. Full variable domain (outside the CDR3, taken from reference TRBV14 and TRBJ2-3): EAGVTQFPSHSVIEKGQTVTLRCDPISGHDNLYWYRRVMGKEIKFLLHFVKESKQDESGMPNNRFLAERTGGTYSTLKVQPAELEDSGVYFCASSQTSGRTDTQYFGPGTRLTVL.